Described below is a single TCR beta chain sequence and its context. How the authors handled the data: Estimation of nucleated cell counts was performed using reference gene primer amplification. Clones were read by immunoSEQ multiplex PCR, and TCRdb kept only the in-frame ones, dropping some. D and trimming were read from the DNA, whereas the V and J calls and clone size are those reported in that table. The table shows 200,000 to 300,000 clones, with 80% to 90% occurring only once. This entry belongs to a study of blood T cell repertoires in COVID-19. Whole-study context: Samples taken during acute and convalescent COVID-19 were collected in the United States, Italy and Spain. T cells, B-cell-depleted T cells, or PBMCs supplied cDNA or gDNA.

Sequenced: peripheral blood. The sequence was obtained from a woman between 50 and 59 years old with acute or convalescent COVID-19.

The CDR3 region has the DNA TGTGCCACCAGCAAAAACCCCGGACAGGCCCCGAACACTGAAGCTTTCTTT. Translation: CATSKNPGQAPNTEAFF. The V gene is TRBV15, the J gene TRBJ1-1, with 7 bases matching TRBD1. The length of the CDR3 is 17 residues. CDR1 and CDR2 from the germline V gene are LNHNV and YYDKDF (reference sequence). V shed 4 bases, J shed 1 base, and the junction held 12 bases outside the gene matches.